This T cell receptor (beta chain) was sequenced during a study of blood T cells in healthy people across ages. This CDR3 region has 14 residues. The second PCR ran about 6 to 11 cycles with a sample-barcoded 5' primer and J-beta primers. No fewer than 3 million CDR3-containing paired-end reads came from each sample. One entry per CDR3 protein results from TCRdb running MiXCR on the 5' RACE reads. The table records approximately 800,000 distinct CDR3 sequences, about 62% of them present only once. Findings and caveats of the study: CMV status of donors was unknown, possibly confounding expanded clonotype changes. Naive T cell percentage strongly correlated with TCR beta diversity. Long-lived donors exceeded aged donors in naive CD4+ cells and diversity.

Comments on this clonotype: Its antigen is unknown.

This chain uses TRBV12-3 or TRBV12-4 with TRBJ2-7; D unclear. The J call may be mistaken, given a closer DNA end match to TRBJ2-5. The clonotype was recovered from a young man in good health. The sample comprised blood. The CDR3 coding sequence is TGTGCCAGCAGTTCCAAGACTCGACTTGAGACCCAGTACTTC. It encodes CASSSKTRLETQYF.